This T cell receptor beta chain was found in a study of T cell responses to AZD1222 COVID-19 vaccine. General study results and limits: Unmutated variant regions are reportedly the target of nearly half of TCRs that are spike-specific. The study sampled repertoires only after the peak T cell response. Clonal diversity was possibly underestimated, and white British individuals and females predominated among donors. Baseline serology detected seropositivity in only 5 to 7 AZD1222 recipients.

Looked up from germline, CDR1 is MGHRA and CDR2 is YSYEKL. Losses at the gene ends were 0 bases for V and 3 bases for J; bases not matched to a gene: 3. The CDR3 length is 16 residues. This clone has just one count. The target antigen is unknown. Using immunoSEQ multiplex PCR, the repertoire was profiled, and TCRdb retains in-frame clones only, with some absent. The sample includes around 96,000 clones, around 90% seen only once; the top ten take about 9.9%. The source is an adult who received the AZD1222 COVID-19 vaccine. The sequences come from peripheral blood, collected 28 days after the second AZD1222 dose. The V and J genes are TRBV4-1 and TRBJ2-7, with 12 bases that match TRBD2. The CDR3: CASSQDQLAGGYEQYF. The CDR3, as DNA: TGCGCCAGCAGCCAAGATCAACTAGCGGGGGGCTACGAGCAGTACTTC.